Given below is one T cell receptor beta chain in context. What antigen it recognizes has not been identified. No quality values exist for individual bases; no much larger clone is one base distant. The immunoSEQ assay at survey resolution was used to sequence TCRbeta rearrangements from genomic DNA. The paper's data handling went like this. In the TCR sequencing data, the smallest productive clonotype frequency that could be detected was 2.59 x 10-5. Only productive TCRbeta rearrangements, defined as complete and in-frame sequences, were included in the analyses. The clonality of each sample was calculated as Simpson clonality in the immunoSEQ Analyzer version 3.0. Clones were categorized by frequency as very rare, small, medium, large (1-20%) or hyperexpanded (>20%). Generation probabilities were estimated with OLGA 1.2.3, V-gene circos plots were generated with VDJtools, specificities were searched for in VDJdb, and CDR3 motifs were identified with GLIPH. Here the immuneACCESS table is served through TCRdb, limited to in-frame sequences with V and J called. Missing clones are a known gap in these copies; in checked studies unresolved V genes cover under half, and the rest lacks a known reason. The V and J calls and clone size were taken over from that table, and D and trimming were inferred from the DNA. This sample has about 40,000 clones in its table, and around 85% of those were observed once. About 0.38% of the sample lies in the top ten.

Buffy coats from 37 blood donors, supplied by the Finnish Red Cross blood service, were used as healthy controls. All TCR-sequenced material derived from peripheral blood: patient blood samples and healthy donor buffy coats. Ficoll-Hypaque gradient centrifugation was used to isolate peripheral blood mononuclear cells. CD4+ cells were magnetically purified from the buffy coats of healthy controls. The Gentra Puregene Cell and Tissue kit was used for genomic DNA extraction, and quantification was performed on a Qubit 2.0 fluorometer. This record comes from a study of STAT5B mutations in CD4+ large granular lymphocyte leukemia (dated by TCRdb to 2021 to 2024). For context, the study as a whole: Among the healthy controls, the CDR3 'QG' motif was associated with a particular HLA allele. The study compared the TCRbeta repertoires of patients with CD4+ T-cell large granular lymphocyte leukemia against the TCRbeta repertoires of healthy blood donors. Flow cytometry on FACSCanto II or FACSVerse showed that the purified fractions were more than 95% pure among lymphocytes. Here is what the overall study found, with its caveats: TRBV06-family usage was enriched among the top patient clones (8/27) compared with healthy controls (2/35). The main leukemic clonotypes were found to be private to each patient, although around 24% of the main leukemic clonotypes were detected at low frequency in the non-leukemic repertoires of other patients. Greater clonality appeared to be present in CD4-sorted patient repertoires than in healthy CD4+ repertoires, and the difference was retained after the putative leukemic clones were removed. The data were not HLA-matched, and the higher clonality in CD4+ T-LGLL than in CD8+ T-LGLL could be due to the relatively small sample size.

The CDR3 has 13 amino acids, counting the end cysteine and phenylalanine. The retained sequence is limited to the CDR3, 39 bases, with the frame set at the first base. Based on the germline V gene, the CDR1 and CDR2 sequences are LGHNA and YSLEER. V is shortened by 3 bases, J by 9 bases, and the region joining them spans 12 bases. The receptor comes from a human donor in good health. The chain is assembled from TRBV4-3 and TRBJ2-1; no D segment can be confidently identified. Material for sequencing was CD4+ T cells from blood buffy coats. The DNA sequence is as follows: TGCGCCAGCAGCCACCCCTCCGAAAGTGAGCAGTTCTTC. The encoded protein is CASSHPSESEQFF.